A single sample gave rise to the 10 T cell receptor beta chains below, sequenced in a study of T cell repertoires in cytomegalovirus infection. One entry per CDR3 protein, called by TCRdb with MiXCR from the reads. This table has about 110,000 distinct CDR3 sequences, about 30% appearing once. The antigens these receptors bind are not known. This specimen consisted of CD8+ T cells from cultured PBMCs, obtained from culture after CMV antigen stimulation. The source of these receptors is a human donor in good health (CMV status not recorded). Some clones in this sample may be carry-over from other donors' samples.

This clonotype was detected many times. The V gene is TRBV19, the J gene TRBJ2-1, with 9 bases that match TRBD1. CDR3 length equals 14 residues. Germline assignment: CDR1 LNHDA and CDR2 SQIVND (reference sequence). The trim removed 8 bases at V and 7 bases at J, leaving 9 bases unmatched. CDR3: CASERTGARNEQFF. The CDR3 coding sequence is TGTGCCAGTGAGCGGACAGGGGCGCGGAATGAGCAGTTCTTC.

The genes are TRBV19 and TRBJ1-5; possible D gene TRBD1, 6 bases. V shed 3 bases and J shed 2 bases, with 11 bases lying between them. Germline CDR1 is LNHDA and CDR2 is SQIVND (reference sequence). CDR3 length: 15 residues. The CDR3 loop is CASSIVGARNQPQHF. CDR3 coding DNA: TGTGCCAGTAGTATTGTGGGGGCGCGCAATCAGCCCCAGCATTTT.

The sample holds many counts of this clonotype. V and J are TRBV27 and TRBJ1-1, with D uncertain. V lost 2 bases, J lost 1 base, and 5 bases lay in between. Per the germline V gene, CDR1 is MNHEY and CDR2 is SMNVEV (reference sequence). The CDR3 is 13 residues long. The CDR3 loop reads CASSLVWNTEAFF. CDR3 nucleotide sequence: TGTGCCAGCAGTTTAGTTTGGAACACTGAAGCTTTCTTT.

This clonotype turned up a few times. The chain employs TRBV7-9 and TRBJ2-7; D gene unclear. From germline, CDR1 is SEHNR and CDR2 FQNEAQ (reference sequence). CDR3 size: 13 residues. V gave up 5 bases and J gave up 7 bases, with 15 bases separating them. The CDR3 DNA reads TGTGCCAGCAGCCCCGGATCCCTGGGGGAGCAGTACTTC. Protein: CASSPGSLGEQYF.

The V and J genes are TRBV12-3 or TRBV12-4 and TRBJ2-2, with D possibly matching TRBD2 (6 bases). The CDR3 runs 14 residues. V was clipped by 6 bases and J by 7 bases, with 15 bases between them. The CDR3 protein is CASSDPGVVGELFF. CDR3 coding DNA: TGTGCCAGCAGCGACCCGGGGGTCGTCGGGGAGCTGTTTTTT.

The chain joins TRBV20-1 to TRBJ1-4; no definite D call. V shed 0 bases and J shed 0 bases, with 8 bases lying between them. Germline CDR1 and CDR2: DFQATT and SNEGSKA (reference sequence). This CDR3 region has 15 residues. As DNA, the CDR3 is TGCAGTGCTAGAGATGTGGCAGCAACTAATGAAAAACTGTTTTTT. This translates into CSARDVAATNEKLFF.

The chain has TRBV9 and TRBJ1-1; possibly TRBD1 for D (6 bases). The V gene lost 0 bases and the J gene lost 7 bases, with 19 bases spanning the gap. The germline V gene encodes CDR1 SGDLS and CDR2 YYNGEE. There are 16 residues in the CDR3. CDR3 loop: CASSVERGTSKLEAFF. The DNA for the CDR3 is TGTGCCAGCAGCGTAGAGAGGGGGACAAGCAAGCTTGAAGCTTTCTTT. Full variable domain (outside the CDR3, taken from reference TRBV9 and TRBJ1-1): DSGVTQTPKHLITATGQRVTLRCSPRSGDLSVYWYQQSLDQGLQFLIQYYNGEERAKGNILERFSAQQFPDLHSELNLSSLELGDSALYFCASSVERGTSKLEAFFGQGTRLTVV.

A few counts support this clonotype. The V and J genes are TRBV5-4 and TRBJ2-7, with 7 nucleotides matching TRBD2. After removal of 0 bases from V and 3 bases from J, the junction contained 3 bases not matched to a gene. This CDR3 comprises 14 residues. Germline assignment: CDR1 SGHNT and CDR2 YYREEE (reference sequence). The CDR3 is CASSLDASGYEQYF. CDR3 bases: TGTGCCAGCAGCTTGGATGCTAGCGGCTACGAGCAGTACTTC.

The chain has TRBV7-9 and TRBJ2-3, with 13 bases that match TRBD2. J lost 8 bases, V lost 6 bases, and 8 bases had no gene match. CDR3 length: 15 residues. The germline V gene encodes CDR1 SEHNR and CDR2 FQNEAQ (reference sequence). CDR3 loop: CASRPTSGGPGTQYF. DNA of the CDR3: TGTGCCAGCAGGCCGACTAGCGGGGGGCCTGGTACGCAGTATTTT.

This rearrangement joins TRBV7-8 to TRBJ2-5; D is ambiguous. This CDR3 is built from 15 residues. V dropped 5 bases and J dropped 4 bases, with 17 bases sitting between them. CDR1 SGHVS and CDR2 FQNEAQ come from the germline V gene. The CDR3 loop reads CASSTVRMGRETQYF. The CDR3 region has the DNA TGTGCCAGCAGCACCGTCCGGATGGGTAGAGAGACCCAGTACTTC.